The present T cell receptor beta chain was sequenced within a study of T cell clonality in common variable immunodeficiency. Study-wide results and caveats: Patient heterogeneity in the CVID cohort limited correlations between repertoire features and clinical complications.

Some clones are missing from TCRdb's copy, which holds only in-frame ones; the method was immunoSEQ multiplex PCR. This sample comprises some 39,000 clones, none seen once only. V lost 3 bases to trimming and J lost 4 bases; unmatched junction nucleotides: 8. The CDR3 has 16 amino acids. Germline V gene lookup returns CDR1 DFQATT and CDR2 SNEGSKA (reference sequence). In this sample, this clone turned up many times. Its antigen remains unknown. The DNA ends 3 residues before the CDR3 does, and the rest of the CDR3 is filled in from the germline J gene. The sample consisted of peripheral blood mononuclear cells. The chain uses TRBV20-1 and TRBJ2-7; 14 bases line up with TRBD2. The clonotype was recovered from a person aged 18 to 75 in good health. The CDR3: CSASPPRTSGRYEQYF. The part of the CDR3 DNA that was read is TGCAGTGCTAGCCCCCCCCGGACTAGCGGGAGGTACGAG.